This is a list of T cell receptor beta chains from one sample in a study of shared clonotypes between healthy human individuals. Sequenced by immunoSEQ multiplex PCR; TCRdb stores in-frame clones only, minus some. The table has around 990,000 clones, approximately 80% seen once. Specimen: memory CD4+ T cells from PBMCs. Every receptor here comes from a man between 18 and 35 years old in good health. Some clones in this sample may be carry-over from other donors' samples. Both conserved end residues are part of each CDR3. The D gene is left open where the match is weak. Part of the rows lack a size; the others show once, few, many or a class for expanded clones.

cdr3_length	d_call	clone_size	v_call	j_call	cdr3_nt	cdr3_aa
17	TRBD2	-	TRBV11-2	TRBJ2-5	TGTGCCAGCAGCTTCGGGACTAGCGGGAGGGCCTCGGAGACCCAGTACTTC	CASSFGTSGRASETQYF
16	TRBD2	-	TRBV4-2	TRBJ2-3	TGTGCCAGCAGCCAAGACAGGACTAGCGGGGCAGATACGCAGTATTTT	CASSQDRTSGADTQYF
16	-	-	TRBV4-1	TRBJ2-3	TGCGCCAGCAGCCAAGATACGTGGGGTAGCACAGATACGCAGTATTTT	CASSQDTWGSTDTQYF
15	TRBD2	-	TRBV7-2	TRBJ2-1	TGTGCCAGCAGCTCAACTAGCGGGATCTACAATGAGCAGTTCTTC	CASSSTSGIYNEQFF
14	-	once	TRBV28	TRBJ1-2	TGTGCCAGCAGTCCTAGTCCTACGGGCTATGGCTACACCTTC	CASSPSPTGYGYTF
16	TRBD2	-	TRBV19	TRBJ2-7	TGTGCCAGTAGTTTAGACTGGACTAGCGGCTCCTACGAGCAGTACTTC	CASSLDWTSGSYEQYF
15	TRBD1	-	TRBV28	TRBJ1-2	TGTGCCAGCACCCCTCCGGGGGTTCAGGGGGGTGGCTACACCTTC	CASTPPGVQGGGYTF
12	-	-	TRBV6-5	TRBJ1-1	TGTGCCAGCAGTTGGCTGAACACTGAAGCTTTCTTT	CASSWLNTEAFF
14	-	-	TRBV7-9	TRBJ1-4	TGTGCCAGCAGCTCAGCCGGCCCTAATGAAAAACTGTTTTTT	CASSSAGPNEKLFF
14	TRBD1	-	TRBV28	TRBJ1-5	TGTGCCAGCAGAACACAGGGGGCGGTTCAGCCCCAGCATTTT	CASRTQGAVQPQHF
14	TRBD2	-	TRBV11-3	TRBJ2-3	TGTGCCAGCAGCTCTAGCGGGAGCGCAGATACGCAGTATTTT	CASSSSGSADTQYF